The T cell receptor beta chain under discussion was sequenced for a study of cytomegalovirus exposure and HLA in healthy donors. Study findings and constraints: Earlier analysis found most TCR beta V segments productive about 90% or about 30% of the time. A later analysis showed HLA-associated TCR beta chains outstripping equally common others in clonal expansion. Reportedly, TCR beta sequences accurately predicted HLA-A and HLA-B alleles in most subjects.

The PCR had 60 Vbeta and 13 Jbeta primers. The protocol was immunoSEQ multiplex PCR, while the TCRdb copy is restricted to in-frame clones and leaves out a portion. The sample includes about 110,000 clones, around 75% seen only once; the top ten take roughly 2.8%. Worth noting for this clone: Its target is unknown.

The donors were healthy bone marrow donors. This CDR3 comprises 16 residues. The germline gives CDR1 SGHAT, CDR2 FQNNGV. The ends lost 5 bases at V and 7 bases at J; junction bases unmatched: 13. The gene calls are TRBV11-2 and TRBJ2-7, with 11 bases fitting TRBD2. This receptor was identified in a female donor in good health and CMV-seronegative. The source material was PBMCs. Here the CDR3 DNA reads TGTGCCAGCAGCCCCGGGACTAGCGGCCTCAGACAGGAGCAGTACTTC. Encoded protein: CASSPGTSGLRQEQYF.